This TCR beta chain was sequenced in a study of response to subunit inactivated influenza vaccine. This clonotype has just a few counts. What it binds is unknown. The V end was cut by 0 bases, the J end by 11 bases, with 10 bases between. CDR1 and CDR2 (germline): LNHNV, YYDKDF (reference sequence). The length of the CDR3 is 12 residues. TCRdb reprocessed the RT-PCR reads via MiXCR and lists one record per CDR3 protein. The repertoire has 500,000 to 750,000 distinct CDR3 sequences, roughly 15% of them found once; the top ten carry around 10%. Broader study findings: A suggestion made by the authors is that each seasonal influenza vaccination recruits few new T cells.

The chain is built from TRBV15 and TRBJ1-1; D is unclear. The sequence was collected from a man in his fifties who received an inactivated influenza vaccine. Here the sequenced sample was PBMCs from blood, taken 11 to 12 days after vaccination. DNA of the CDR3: TGTGCCACCAGCAGAGATCAACAGAAGGCTTTCTTT. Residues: CATSRDQQKAFF.